This entry lists 14 T cell receptor beta chains sequenced from one sample in a study of T cell changes during pregnancy in multiple sclerosis. Profiled with immunoSEQ multiplex PCR; TCRdb holds only in-frame clones, not every one. The data hold around 44,000 clones, with roughly 87% observed a single time. The sequences come from CD8+ T cells from peripheral blood mononuclear cells, collected in the first trimester of pregnancy. The receptor set was obtained from a female donor with multiple sclerosis, enrolled in a pregnancy study.

The chain recombines TRBV30 with TRBJ2-1; 8 bases agree with TRBD2. V trimming: 2 bases; J trimming: 7 bases; junction bases outside the gene matches: 7. Germline values: CDR1 GTSNPN, CDR2 SVGIG (reference sequence). The CDR3 loop spans 14 amino acids. The chain's CDR3 is CAWSSQREPNEQFF. The CDR3 bases are TGTGCCTGGAGTAGCCAGCGGGAGCCGAATGAGCAGTTCTTC.

V is TRBV11-2 and J is TRBJ2-1; TRBD2 aligns across 7 bases. Trimming at V came to 1 base and at J to 9 bases, leaving 6 bases not matched to a gene. The germline gives CDR1 SGHAT, CDR2 FQNNGV. The CDR3 is made up of 14 amino acids. The DNA of the CDR3 is TGTGCCAGCAGCTTAGCGGGGGGTAGCAGTGAGCAGTTCTTC. Its translation is CASSLAGGSSEQFF.

V is TRBV7-9 and J is TRBJ2-2, with a tentative D call TRBD2 (6 bases). Germline V lookup: CDR1 SEHNR, CDR2 FQNEAQ (reference sequence). V shed 1 base and J shed 6 bases, with 12 bases lying between them. CDR3 length: 15 amino acids. This CDR3 is CASSLVIAGPGELFF. The DNA for the CDR3 is TGTGCCAGCAGCTTAGTGATCGCGGGGCCCGGGGAGCTGTTTTTT.

This clone was seen just once. The rearrangement joins TRBV6-1 to TRBJ1-5; TRBD1 agrees at 9 bases. Per the germline V gene, CDR1 is MNHNS and CDR2 is SASEGT. V gave up 3 bases and J gave up 1 base; unmatched junction bases: 4. CDR3 length equals 16 residues. The CDR3: CASSDRDRASNQPQHF. As DNA, the CDR3 is TGTGCCAGCAGTGATCGGGACAGGGCAAGCAATCAGCCCCAGCATTTT.

This clone has a single count. The chain combines TRBV11-2 with TRBJ2-7; D may be TRBD1 (6 bases). Germline assignment: CDR1 SGHAT and CDR2 FQNNGV. CDR3 size: 12 residues. V shed 1 base and J shed 6 bases, with 7 bases lying between them. The CDR3 DNA follows: TGTGCCAGCAGCTTAGGGACAGTCGAGCAGTACTTC. It encodes CASSLGTVEQYF.

This chain joins TRBV9 and TRBJ2-7; D may be TRBD2 (5 bases). V gave up 3 bases and J gave up 0 bases, with 13 bases separating them. This CDR3 spans 15 amino acids. CDR1 and CDR2 (germline): SGDLS, YYNGEE. The CDR3: CASSGGERYSYEQYF. The CDR3 bases are TGTGCCAGCAGCGGAGGTGAGCGGTACTCCTACGAGCAGTACTTC.

This clone has a single count. The chain couples TRBV6-1 to TRBJ1-3; weak D call: TRBD1 (5 bases). Germline-derived CDR1 and CDR2 are MNHNS and SASEGT. The V end lost 3 bases, the J end lost 0 bases, and 9 bases lay between the germline ends. This CDR3 is built from 15 residues. Here the CDR3 reads CASSDSGSSGNTIYF. CDR3 coding DNA: TGTGCCAGCAGTGACTCAGGGTCCTCTGGAAACACCATATATTTT.

This chain uses TRBV7-9 with TRBJ2-7; D remains ambiguous. Germline CDR1 and CDR2: SEHNR and FQNEAQ (reference sequence). The CDR3 totals 14 residues. The V and J ends lost 5 bases and 2 bases respectively, with 13 bases between them. The CDR3: CASSPEQSTYEQYF. In DNA, the CDR3 is TGTGCCAGCAGCCCCGAACAGAGCACCTACGAGCAGTACTTC. The full variable domain, rest sourced from reference TRBV7-9 and TRBJ2-7, is DTGVSQNPRHKITKRGQNVTFRCDPISEHNRLYWYRQTLGQGPEFLTYFQNEAQLEKSRLLSDRFSAERPKGSFSTLEIQRTEQGDSAMYLCASSPEQSTYEQYFGPGTRLTVT.

V and J are TRBV7-9 and TRBJ2-1; the match to TRBD2 covers 13 bases. The CDR3 covers 14 residues. The germline CDR1 and CDR2 sequences are SEHNR and FQNEAQ (reference sequence). V gave up 7 bases and J gave up 8 bases; unmatched junction bases: 5. This CDR3 reads CASTGTSGIDEQFF. The CDR3 bases are TGTGCCAGCACCGGGACTAGCGGGATAGATGAGCAGTTCTTC.

The chain combines TRBV5-3 with TRBJ2-1; 8 bases match TRBD1. TRBV5-3 is an ORF; its function is uncertain. This CDR3 contains 11 residues. V gave up 4 bases and J gave up 16 bases; unmatched junction bases: 7. CDR3 loop: CARSTGTGSFF. CDR3 DNA sequence: TGTGCCAGAAGCACCGGGACAGGCTCATTCTTC.

J is TRBJ1-4 and V is TRBV5-4, with D unresolved. Germline V CDR1 and CDR2: SGHNT, YYREEE (reference sequence). V was clipped by 0 bases and J by 4 bases, with 7 bases between them. CDR3 length equals 14 residues. In DNA, the CDR3 is TGTGCCAGCAGCTTGGGCCTCGGTAATGAAAAACTGTTTTTT. Its protein product is CASSLGLGNEKLFF.

The genes are TRBV15 and TRBJ1-4, with a possible D match to TRBD1 (5 bases). V was clipped by 0 bases and J by 8 bases, with 16 bases between them. Germline V CDR1 and CDR2: LNHNV, YYDKDF (reference sequence). The CDR3 contains 16 residues. CDR3 in amino acids: CATSRDSGRGGEKLFF. For the CDR3, the DNA is TGTGCCACCAGCAGAGATTCGGGGCGCGGGGGGGAAAAACTGTTTTTT.

The gene calls are TRBV27 and TRBJ1-2, with 7 bases fitting TRBD1. After removal of 5 bases from V and 5 bases from J, the junction contained 8 bases not matched to a gene. In germline, CDR1 is MNHEY, CDR2 SMNVEV (reference sequence). CDR3 length equals 14 residues. The CDR3 loop reads CASSRGQAAYGYTF. CDR3 bases: TGTGCCAGCAGTCGCGGACAGGCGGCTTATGGCTACACCTTC.

The chain carries TRBV7-6 and TRBJ2-7; 7 bases line up with TRBD2. The CDR3 is 14 amino acids. Trimming cost V 5 bases and J 4 bases; bases outside gene matches: 8. The V gene's germline CDR1 is SGHVS and CDR2 FNYEAQ. The CDR3 DNA reads as TGTGCCAGCAGCCCCAGCGGGACCAGATACGAGCAGTACTTC. Amino acid sequence: CASSPSGTRYEQYF.